These 23 T cell receptor beta chains were sequenced from one sample in a study of primary melanoma T cells and metastatic recurrence (dated by TCRdb to 2019 to 2021). To prepare the library, the immunoSEQ multiplex PCR assay was applied. The clones in this table, taken by TCRdb from immuneACCESS, are in-frame only. Not every clone is retained; where verified, under half of the shortfall comes from an unresolved V gene, and the cause of the rest is unknown. Here the sample has hundreds of clones; around 75% occur a single time. Jointly, the top ten make up over 12% of the sample. The sample taken for sequencing was melanoma tumor tissue. The receptor set was obtained from a human donor with melanoma.

V usage is TRBV15 and J usage is TRBJ2-3; 8 bases match TRBD2. The CDR3 sequence is 16 residues long. Germline V gene lookup returns CDR1 LNHNV and CDR2 YYDKDF (reference sequence). V lost 0 bases, J lost 0 bases, and 2 bases stayed unmatched. The CDR3 sequence: CATSRDRGGSTDTQYF. In DNA form, the CDR3 reads TGTGCCACCAGCAGAGACCGGGGGGGGAGCACAGATACGCAGTATTTT. Based on the CDR3 plus reference TRBV15 and TRBJ2-3, the full variable domain is DAMVIQNPRYQVTQFGKPVTLSCSQTLNHNVMYWYQQKSSQAPKLLFHYYDKDFNNEADTPDNFQSRRPNTSFCFLDIRSPGLGDTAMYLCATSRDRGGSTDTQYFGPGTRLTVL.

This chain uses TRBV6-8 with TRBJ1-4, with D unresolved. CDR1 MNHGY and CDR2 SAAAGT come from the germline V gene. Trimming took off 3 bases at V and 2 bases at J, with 7 bases between the two ends. This CDR3 region has 14 residues. The CDR3 sequence: CASSYIWTNEKLFF. The DNA of the CDR3 is TGTGCCAGCAGTTATATCTGGACTAATGAAAAACTGTTTTTT.

The chain combines TRBV19 with TRBJ1-6; D possibly corresponds to TRBD1 (6 bases). Germline loops: CDR1 LNHDA, CDR2 SQIVND (reference sequence). The CDR3 covers 14 residues. The V end was cut by 7 bases, the J end by 7 bases, with 14 bases between. The CDR3 DNA reads TGTGCCAGTACCCCTGGGACACACAATTCACCCCTCCACTTT. Residues: CASTPGTHNSPLHF.

This clone has a single count. Mismatch with germline at one junction end may stem from a read error. The chain employs TRBV6-8 and TRBJ1-1, with D possibly TRBD1 on 5 matching bases. From germline, CDR1 is MNHGY and CDR2 SAAAGT. The CDR3 covers 15 residues. CDR3 in DNA: TGTGCCATCAGTGGGGAGGGAGGACAACGCACTGAAGCTTTCTTT. It codes for CAISGEGGQRTEAFF.

Only one count was recorded for this clone. The chain links TRBV6-8 to TRBJ1-2; D not resolved. Trimming took 8 bases from V and 0 from J, leaving 10 bases between them. The CDR3 has 13 residues. Germline CDR1 reads MNHGY; CDR2 reads SAAAGT. The CDR3 sequence: CASLSHSNYGYTF. Written as DNA, the CDR3 is TGTGCCAGCCTGAGCCACTCTAACTATGGCTACACCTTC.

V is TRBV10-2 and J is TRBJ2-7; D not certain. The CDR3 totals 12 residues. V was cut by 4 bases and J by 6 bases, with 10 bases left in between. The V gene's germline CDR1 is WSHSY and CDR2 SAAADI. The CDR3: CASSGRAGEQYF. As DNA, the CDR3 is TGCGCCAGCAGTGGAAGAGCAGGCGAGCAGTACTTC.

V is TRBV6-4 and J is TRBJ2-3, with 8 bases lining up with TRBD2. This CDR3 is built from 17 residues. Germline-derived CDR1 and CDR2 are MRHNA and SNTAGT. Losses at the gene ends were 7 bases for V and 3 bases for J; bases not matched to a gene: 15. As DNA, the CDR3 is TGTGCCAGCACCCGGGGGACTAGTTTAATTTCGACAGATACGCAGTATTTT. Protein: CASTRGTSLISTDTQYF.

The V and J genes are TRBV7-2 and TRBJ1-1; 7 bases fit TRBD1. The germline gives CDR1 SGHTA, CDR2 FQGNSA. The CDR3 spans 15 residues. V was clipped by 5 bases and J by 4 bases; unmatched bases: 10. The CDR3 nucleotides read TGTGCCAGCAGCCTCAACAGGGGACGGGGCACTGAAGCTTTCTTT. This encodes CASSLNRGRGTEAFF.

The chain recombines TRBV4-1 with TRBJ2-5, with 8 positions matching TRBD2. The CDR3 contains 16 residues. J lost 4 bases, V lost 4 bases, and 11 bases had no gene match. Germline loops: CDR1 MGHRA, CDR2 YSYEKL. CDR3 DNA sequence: TGCGCCAGCAGCCTCACGGGGGGGCAGATCGGAGAGACCCAGTACTTC. Translating gives CASSLTGGQIGETQYF.

V is TRBV11-3 and J is TRBJ2-2; maybe TRBD2 (5 bases). Deletions cut 4 bases from V and 2 bases from J, with 17 bases between. The CDR3 length is 17 residues. The germline V gene encodes CDR1 SGHNT and CDR2 YENEEA. The CDR3, as DNA: TGTGCCAGCAGCTGGGTTGGCAGGACTTTAAACACCGGGGAGCTGTTTTTT. This codes for CASSWVGRTLNTGELFF.

The chain joins TRBV7-1 to TRBJ2-3; D may be TRBD2 (6 bases). TRBV7-1 is treated as an ORF (open reading frame) with a function not yet certain. The V gene lost 4 bases and the J gene lost 2 bases, with 13 bases spanning the gap. This CDR3 contains 15 residues. The CDR3 is CASSLRAGPTDTQYF. The CDR3 DNA reads as TGTGCCAGCAGCTTAAGGGCGGGACCCACAGATACGCAGTATTTT.

The sample holds a few counts of this clone. The gene calls are TRBV19 and TRBJ2-1; D is uncertain. The germline V and J ends were trimmed by 0 bases and 7 bases, with 19 bases remaining between them. Germline loops: CDR1 LNHDA, CDR2 SQIVND (reference sequence). This CDR3 has 17 amino acids. CDR3 amino acids: CASSIDQWPPVRNEQFF. The CDR3 coding sequence is TGTGCCAGTAGTATAGATCAGTGGCCGCCAGTGAGGAATGAGCAGTTCTTC.

This chain joins TRBV7-1 and TRBJ2-7; 7 bases map to TRBD1. TRBV7-1 is an ORF, and what it does is uncertain. The CDR3 is made up of 15 amino acids. The V gene end was trimmed by 5 bases and the J gene end by 9 bases; junction bases not matched to a gene: 16. The CDR3 DNA reads TGTGCCAGCAGCCCCCGGGACAGTATTTACGGGGTGCAGTACTTC. Protein: CASSPRDSIYGVQYF.

The rearrangement joins TRBV1 to TRBJ1-1; TRBD1, the table's D call, was not compared with the DNA. TRBV1 is tagged as a pseudogene. This CDR3 is built from 15 residues. CDR3 DNA sequence: TGCGCCAGCAGCCAAGCAGGGGGCGCGCGCACTGAAGCTTTCTTT. Its protein is CASSQAGGARTEAFF.

The rearrangement joins TRBV22-1 to TRBJ2-3; the table's D gene call, TRBD2, was not cross checked with the DNA. TRBV22-1 corresponds to a pseudogene. CDR3 length: 16 residues. Here the CDR3 DNA reads TGTGCCAGCAGTTTCGAGACTAGCGGGGTAAGAGATACGCAGTATTTT. Its protein is CASSFETSGVRDTQYF.

This clone has only one observation. The junction shows a germline mismatch at one end, possibly a read error. The chain is built from TRBV6-1 and TRBJ1-5; tentative D call: TRBD1 (6 bases). Looked up from germline, CDR1 is MNHNS and CDR2 is SASEGT. CDR3 size: 16 residues. The CDR3 DNA sequence: TGTACCAGCAGTGAAGAGAGGGGGAATAGGAATCAGCCCCAGCATTTT. This gives the protein CTSSEERGNRNQPQHF.

This clone qualifies as hyperexpanded. This chain joins TRBV11-3 and TRBJ1-1; unclear D gene. The CDR3 loop spans 15 amino acids. V lost 5 bases to trimming and J lost 4 bases, with 17 bases between them. Per germline, CDR1 SGHNT and CDR2 YENEEA. The CDR3 protein is CASSQERAGGTEAFF. Written as DNA, the CDR3 is TGTGCCAGCAGCCAGGAGCGGGCAGGTGGCACTGAAGCTTTCTTT.

This chain connects TRBV19 to TRBJ1-6; 8 bases are shared with TRBD1. The CDR3 is made up of 14 amino acids. Germline CDR1 is LNHDA and CDR2 is SQIVND (reference sequence). Trimming removed 8 bases from V and 3 bases from J; junction bases left unmatched: 3. This CDR3 is CASWTGLYNSPLHF. The CDR3, as DNA: TGTGCCAGTTGGACAGGGCTCTATAATTCACCCCTCCACTTT.

This chain joins TRBV5-1 and TRBJ1-2, with unresolved D. The V gene's germline CDR1 is SGHRS and CDR2 YFSETQ. V was clipped by 1 base and J by 5 bases, with 12 bases between them. The CDR3 sequence is 14 residues long. The CDR3 loop is CASSLTGRSYGYTF. In DNA, the CDR3 is TGCGCCAGCAGCTTGACCGGACGTTCATATGGCTACACCTTC.

The chain joins TRBV1 to TRBJ2-1; TRBD2 is the table's D call and was not checked against the DNA. TRBV1 is described as a pseudogene. The CDR3 consists of 17 residues. The CDR3 sequence: CASSQVPSGGPYNEQFF. CDR3 DNA sequence: TGCGCCAGCAGCCAAGTCCCTAGCGGGGGACCCTACAATGAGCAGTTCTTC.

The rearrangement links TRBV10-2 to TRBJ1-1, with D hard to call. CDR1 is WSHSY and CDR2 is SAAADI in the germline V gene. The CDR3 loop spans 14 amino acids. V shed 2 bases and J shed 4 bases, with 11 bases lying between them. The chain's CDR3 is CASSEGSSFTEAFF. In DNA form, the CDR3 reads TGCGCCAGCAGTGAGGGCAGTTCCTTCACTGAAGCTTTCTTT.

The chain employs TRBV11-3 and TRBJ1-1; TRBD1 might be the D (5 bases). The germline gives CDR1 SGHNT, CDR2 YENEEA. Trimming stripped 5 bases from V and 5 bases from J, with 15 bases between. The CDR3 is 14 amino acids. In nucleotides, the CDR3 is TGTGCCAGCAGCGGGGGACCGGGATATACTGAAGCTTTCTTT. Protein sequence: CASSGGPGYTEAFF.

V usage is TRBV6-8 and J usage is TRBJ1-6; D unresolved. Germline V gene sequence: CDR1 MNHGY, CDR2 SAAAGT. V dropped 2 bases and J dropped 6 bases, with 20 bases sitting between them. The CDR3 covers 18 residues. The CDR3 spells CASSYVDRTTGINSPLHF. DNA of the CDR3: TGTGCCAGCAGTTACGTAGACCGTACAACGGGGATTAATTCACCCCTCCACTTT.